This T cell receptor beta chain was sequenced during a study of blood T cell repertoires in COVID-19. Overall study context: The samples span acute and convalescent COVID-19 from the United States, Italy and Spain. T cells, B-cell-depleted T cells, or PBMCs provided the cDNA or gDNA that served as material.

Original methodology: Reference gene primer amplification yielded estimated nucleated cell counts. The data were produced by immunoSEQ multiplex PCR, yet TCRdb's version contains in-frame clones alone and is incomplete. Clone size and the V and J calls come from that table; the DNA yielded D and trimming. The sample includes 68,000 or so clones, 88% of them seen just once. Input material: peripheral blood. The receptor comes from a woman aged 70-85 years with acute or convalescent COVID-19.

The CDR3 protein is CASSQAAQGPETQYF. CDR3 sequence (DNA): TGCGCCAGCAGCCAAGCCGCTCAGGGCCCCGAGACCCAGTACTTC. The rearrangement links TRBV4-3 to TRBJ2-5; D might be TRBD1 (5 bases). Germline CDR1 LGHNA, CDR2 YSLEER. The CDR3 has 15 residues. V shed 1 base and J shed 5 bases, with 14 bases lying between them.